The clone carrying this T cell receptor (beta chain) is a singleton in its sample. The sample comes from a study of cytomegalovirus exposure and HLA in healthy donors. V lost 1 base and J lost 1, with 17 bases in between. This CDR3 is built from 17 residues. Germline V gene lookup returns CDR1 SGHDN and CDR2 FVKESK. Primers for the PCR totalled 60 Vbeta and 13 Jbeta. Method: immunoSEQ multiplex PCR; TCRdb's copy keeps in-frame clones and lacks some. Of roughly 58,000 clones in the sample, roughly 80% were seen once. J is TRBJ2-7 and V is TRBV14; D may be TRBD1 (5 bases). The sample comprised PBMCs. The TCR comes from a woman in her forties in good health and CMV-seronegative. CDR3 sequence: CASSQVGVSDPSYEQYF. CDR3 coding DNA: TGTGCCAGCAGCCAAGTAGGGGTTTCGGACCCGTCCTACGAGCAGTACTTC.